A selection of T cell receptor beta chains follows, all from one sample in a study of blood T cell repertoires in COVID-19. The protocol was immunoSEQ multiplex PCR, while the TCRdb copy is restricted to in-frame clones and leaves out a portion. The sample shows some 250,000 clones, approximately 84% of them seen only once. Sample: peripheral blood. All receptors derive from a woman in her thirties who had recovered from COVID-19. Both conserved end residues are part of each CDR3. The order of the fields is D gene, V gene, clone size, J gene, CDR3 protein, CDR3 DNA. D genes are given only for firm matches. Rows give clone size only sometimes, using once, few, many, or a class for an expanded clone.

d_gene: -
v_gene: TRBV3-1/TRBV3-2
abundance: -
j_gene: TRBJ2-7
CDR3aa: CASSLGRVGSYEQYF
CDR3nt: TGTGCCAGCAGCCTTGGCAGGGTTGGATCCTACGAGCAGTACTTC

d_gene: TRBD1
v_gene: TRBV7-6
abundance: -
j_gene: TRBJ1-5
CDR3aa: CASSPRTGSNQPQHF
CDR3nt: TGTGCCAGCAGCCCAAGGACAGGTAGCAATCAGCCCCAGCATTTT

d_gene: TRBD1
v_gene: TRBV7-9
abundance: -
j_gene: TRBJ2-1
CDR3aa: CASSLVGVRTGGYNEQFF
CDR3nt: TGTGCCAGCAGCTTAGTAGGTGTGCGGACAGGGGGATACAATGAGCAGTTCTTC

d_gene: TRBD1
v_gene: TRBV6-2/TRBV6-3
abundance: -
j_gene: TRBJ1-5
CDR3aa: CASSYQGGNQPQHF
CDR3nt: TGTGCCAGCAGTTACCAGGGGGGAAATCAGCCCCAGCATTTT

d_gene: -
v_gene: TRBV6-2/TRBV6-3
abundance: -
j_gene: TRBJ2-2
CDR3aa: CASSQIQGPGELFF
CDR3nt: TGTGCCAGCAGCCAGATACAGGGACCCGGGGAGCTGTTTTTT

d_gene: -
v_gene: TRBV7-9
abundance: -
j_gene: TRBJ1-1
CDR3aa: CASSPPWGVNTEAFF
CDR3nt: TGTGCCAGCAGCCCCCCATGGGGGGTGAACACTGAAGCTTTCTTT

d_gene: -
v_gene: TRBV19
abundance: -
j_gene: TRBJ1-1
CDR3aa: CASSRNRPNTEAFF
CDR3nt: TGTGCCAGTAGTAGGAACAGGCCGAACACTGAAGCTTTCTTT

d_gene: TRBD2
v_gene: TRBV10-3
abundance: -
j_gene: TRBJ2-7
CDR3aa: CAISPLAGGDYEQYF
CDR3nt: TGTGCCATCAGCCCTCTAGCGGGGGGAGACTACGAGCAGTACTTC

d_gene: -
v_gene: TRBV5-6
abundance: -
j_gene: TRBJ1-2
CDR3aa: CASSLFQGSPSSYTF
CDR3nt: TGTGCCAGCAGCCTTTTTCAGGGGTCTCCTTCTAGCTACACCTTC

d_gene: TRBD1
v_gene: TRBV27
abundance: once
j_gene: TRBJ2-7
CDR3aa: CASSYGTGTGEQYF
CDR3nt: TGTGCCAGCAGTTACGGGACAGGGACGGGGGAGCAGTACTTC

d_gene: TRBD1
v_gene: TRBV11-2
abundance: -
j_gene: TRBJ1-6
CDR3aa: CASRRTGSNSPLHF
CDR3nt: TGTGCCAGCAGAAGGACAGGGTCCAATTCACCCCTCCACTTT

d_gene: -
v_gene: TRBV6-5
abundance: -
j_gene: TRBJ1-1
CDR3aa: CASSYSSFSRVTEAFF
CDR3nt: TGTGCCAGCAGTTACAGTTCATTTAGCAGGGTCACTGAAGCTTTCTTT

d_gene: TRBD1
v_gene: TRBV19
abundance: -
j_gene: TRBJ1-2
CDR3aa: CASSMGAGRGNYGYTF
CDR3nt: TGTGCCAGTAGTATGGGTGCGGGCAGGGGGAACTATGGCTACACCTTC

d_gene: -
v_gene: TRBV27
abundance: -
j_gene: TRBJ1-3
CDR3aa: CASRGRGGNTIYF
CDR3nt: TGTGCCAGCAGGGGTAGAGGTGGAAACACCATATATTTT

d_gene: -
v_gene: TRBV2
abundance: -
j_gene: TRBJ2-7
CDR3aa: CASRDISYEQYF
CDR3nt: TGTGCCTCCCGGGACATATCCTACGAGCAGTACTTC

d_gene: TRBD2
v_gene: TRBV5-5
abundance: once
j_gene: TRBJ2-5
CDR3aa: CASSPRGLAGFQETQYF
CDR3nt: TGTGCCAGCAGCCCCCGGGGACTAGCGGGGTTCCAAGAGACCCAGTACTTC

d_gene: -
v_gene: TRBV6-2/TRBV6-3
abundance: -
j_gene: TRBJ1-5
CDR3aa: CASSLVGQGRNQPQHF
CDR3nt: TGTGCCAGCAGCCTGGTTGGGCAGGGTCGCAATCAGCCCCAGCATTTT

d_gene: -
v_gene: TRBV5-6
abundance: -
j_gene: TRBJ1-6
CDR3aa: CASSLRQAYNSPLHF
CDR3nt: TGTGCCAGCAGCTTAAGACAGGCCTATAATTCACCCCTCCACTTT

d_gene: -
v_gene: TRBV5-4
abundance: -
j_gene: TRBJ1-2
CDR3aa: CASSLGSVQGYGYTF
CDR3nt: TGTGCCAGCAGCTTGGGGTCAGTGCAGGGCTATGGCTACACCTTC

d_gene: -
v_gene: TRBV9
abundance: -
j_gene: TRBJ2-1
CDR3aa: CASSVDRRGDEQFF
CDR3nt: TGTGCCAGCAGCGTAGATCGGAGGGGCGATGAGCAGTTCTTC

d_gene: TRBD1
v_gene: TRBV6-5
abundance: -
j_gene: TRBJ2-2
CDR3aa: CASSLGQGEIGELFF
CDR3nt: TGTGCCAGCAGTTTGGGACAGGGGGAGATCGGGGAGCTGTTTTTT

d_gene: TRBD2
v_gene: TRBV12-5
abundance: -
j_gene: TRBJ2-1
CDR3aa: CASGSTRGTSGGHSYNEQFF
CDR3nt: TGTGCTAGTGGGTCCACTCGTGGAACTAGCGGGGGGCACTCCTACAATGAGCAGTTCTTC

d_gene: TRBD2
v_gene: TRBV3-1/TRBV3-2
abundance: -
j_gene: TRBJ2-1
CDR3aa: CASSQGWGMLRVSSGGKAYNEQFF
CDR3nt: TGTGCCAGCAGCCAAGGATGGGGTATGCTGCGGGTGAGTAGCGGGGGGAAAGCCTACAATGAGCAGTTCTTC

d_gene: -
v_gene: TRBV2
abundance: -
j_gene: TRBJ2-5
CDR3aa: CASRSGGDETQYF
CDR3nt: TGTGCCAGCAGGTCGGGGGGCGACGAGACCCAGTACTTC

d_gene: TRBD1
v_gene: TRBV12-5
abundance: -
j_gene: TRBJ2-5
CDR3aa: CASGLVPGGEETQYF
CDR3nt: TGTGCTAGTGGTTTGGTACCAGGGGGCGAAGAGACCCAGTACTTC

d_gene: TRBD1
v_gene: TRBV20-1
abundance: -
j_gene: TRBJ1-5
CDR3aa: CSASSGGQPQHF
CDR3nt: TGCAGTGCTAGTTCAGGGGGCCAGCCCCAGCATTTT

d_gene: -
v_gene: TRBV19
abundance: -
j_gene: TRBJ2-1
CDR3aa: CASSRWAGESYNEQFF
CDR3nt: TGTGCCAGTAGTCGGTGGGCAGGGGAGTCCTACAATGAGCAGTTCTTC

d_gene: -
v_gene: TRBV7-3
abundance: -
j_gene: TRBJ2-5
CDR3aa: CASSLTGRTQETQYF
CDR3nt: TGTGCCAGCAGCTTAACGGGCCGGACTCAAGAGACCCAGTACTTC

d_gene: -
v_gene: TRBV12-3/TRBV12-4
abundance: few
j_gene: TRBJ1-2
CDR3aa: CASSLWLHGYTF
CDR3nt: TGTGCCAGCAGTTTATGGCTCCATGGCTACACCTTC

d_gene: -
v_gene: TRBV11-1
abundance: once
j_gene: TRBJ1-1
CDR3aa: CASSLEVGLNTEAFF
CDR3nt: TGTGCCAGCAGCTTAGAAGTTGGGCTAAACACTGAAGCTTTCTTT

d_gene: TRBD2
v_gene: TRBV5-4
abundance: -
j_gene: TRBJ2-2
CDR3aa: CASSPGGLAGGGELFF
CDR3nt: TGTGCCAGCAGCCCCGGAGGGCTAGCGGGGGGAGGGGAGCTGTTTTTT

d_gene: TRBD1
v_gene: TRBV7-8
abundance: -
j_gene: TRBJ1-2
CDR3aa: CASSLAVGQGLYGYTF
CDR3nt: TGTGCCAGCAGCTTAGCAGTAGGACAGGGTCTCTATGGCTACACCTTC

d_gene: TRBD2
v_gene: TRBV3-1/TRBV3-2
abundance: -
j_gene: TRBJ2-7
CDR3aa: CASSLKRGPSYEQYF
CDR3nt: TGTGCCAGCAGCCTAAAGCGGGGGCCTTCCTACGAGCAGTACTTC

d_gene: -
v_gene: TRBV6-2/TRBV6-3
abundance: -
j_gene: TRBJ1-2
CDR3aa: CASSYGELEAF
CDR3nt: TGTGCCAGCAGTTACGGGGAGTTGGAGGCCTTC

d_gene: -
v_gene: TRBV5-1
abundance: -
j_gene: TRBJ1-2
CDR3aa: CASSSTRGDYGYTF
CDR3nt: TGCGCCAGCAGCTCCACACGGGGGGACTATGGCTACACCTTC